These 20 T cell receptor beta chains originate from one sample sequenced in a study of cytomegalovirus exposure and HLA in healthy donors. PCR used 60 Vbeta primers and 13 Jbeta primers. The method was immunoSEQ multiplex PCR; TCRdb's version includes in-frame clones alone and lacks a portion of them. The repertoire holds about 97,000 clones, with 73% as singletons. Source material: PBMCs. Every receptor here comes from a man aged 35 to 55 in good health and CMV-seronegative.

This chain links TRBV2 with TRBJ2-7; 13 bases are shared with TRBD2. The trim removed 8 bases at V and 6 bases at J, leaving 13 bases unmatched. Per germline, CDR1 SNHLY and CDR2 FYNNEI. The CDR3 contains 16 residues. Here the CDR3 reads CASLDPLTSGGFEQYF. For the CDR3, the DNA is TGTGCCAGCTTAGACCCACTGACTAGCGGGGGGTTCGAGCAGTACTTC.

The chain employs TRBV6-6 and TRBJ2-1; 7 bases match TRBD2. CDR3 length: 14 residues. The V segment lost 2 bases and the J segment 8 bases; nucleotides outside the gene matches: 6. Germline CDR1 is MNHNY and CDR2 is SVGAGI (reference sequence). The DNA for the CDR3 is TGTGCCAGCAGTTACGGGCAGGGAGGGCATGAGCAGTTCTTC. Its translation: CASSYGQGGHEQFF.

V and J are TRBV5-1 and TRBJ1-6, with TRBD1 identical over 7 bases. With 0 bases clipped from V and 8 bases from J, the junction kept 8 bases outside the gene matches. CDR1 SGHRS and CDR2 YFSETQ come from the germline V gene. CDR3 length: 16 amino acids. The CDR3 region has the DNA TGCGCCAGCAGCTTGGGAAGGGGGCCCCCTGATTCACCCCTCCACTTT. Translated: CASSLGRGPPDSPLHF.

A few counts support this clone. The gene calls are TRBV6-1 and TRBJ1-5; D may be TRBD1 (5 bases). The germline V gene encodes CDR1 MNHNS and CDR2 SASEGT. The CDR3 runs to 15 residues. V was pared by 4 bases and J by 0 bases, with 10 bases between. The CDR3 DNA follows: TGTGCCAGCAGTGTGACAGTTTATAGCAATCAGCCCCAGCATTTT. Amino acids: CASSVTVYSNQPQHF.

This clone was seen once. J is TRBJ1-3 and V is TRBV9; 8 bases map to TRBD1. V shed 1 base, J shed 3 bases, and the junction held 3 bases outside the gene matches. This CDR3 is 15 amino acids long. CDR1 and CDR2 (germline): SGDLS, YYNGEE. This CDR3 is CASSVTGGGGNTIYF. The DNA for the CDR3 is TGTGCCAGCAGCGTAACAGGGGGGGGTGGAAACACCATATATTTT.

This chain connects TRBV30 to TRBJ2-7; 10 bases agree with TRBD1. The trim removed 1 base at V and 7 bases at J, leaving 4 bases unmatched. Germline V gives CDR1 GTSNPN, CDR2 SVGIG (reference sequence). The CDR3 is made up of 13 amino acids. CDR3 in amino acids: CAWSADRGQEQYF. In DNA form, the CDR3 reads TGTGCCTGGAGTGCCGACAGGGGGCAAGAGCAGTACTTC.

The genes are TRBV7-2 and TRBJ2-7; possibly TRBD1 or TRBD2 for D (6 bases each). The CDR3 length is 16 residues. Trimming left V 5 bases short and J 0 bases short, with 17 bases between. Germline loops: CDR1 SGHTA, CDR2 FQGNSA. The CDR3 loop reads CASSLGRTAFSYEQYF. CDR3 sequence (DNA): TGTGCCAGCAGCCTAGGGAGGACAGCCTTCTCCTACGAGCAGTACTTC.

The V and J genes are TRBV27 and TRBJ2-1; tentative D call: TRBD1 (7 bases). CDR1 is MNHEY and CDR2 is SMNVEV in the germline V gene (reference sequence). V was trimmed by 1 base and J by 9 bases, leaving 28 bases between them. The CDR3 totals 19 residues. The CDR3 region has the DNA TGTGCCAGCAGTTTATTAGGGGGGCCGACAGGGAACGGGCAACGTGAGCAGTTCTTC. Translation: CASSLLGGPTGNGQREQFF.

The DNA for the CDR3 is TGTGCTAGTGGGGACGGGAATACAGGGAGCACTGGAAACACCATATATTTT. Encoded protein: CASGDGNTGSTGNTIYF. J is TRBJ1-3 and V is TRBV12-5, with D perhaps TRBD1 (6 bases). Germline CDR1 LGHNT, CDR2 FRNRAP. The length of the CDR3 is 17 residues. V shed 6 bases and J shed 2 bases, with 20 bases lying between them. Filled out from reference TRBV12-5 and TRBJ1-3, the complete variable domain reads DARVTQTPRHKVTEMGQEVTMRCQPILGHNTVFWYRQTMMQGLELLAYFRNRAPLDDSGMPKDRFSAEMPDATLATLKIQPSEPRDSAVYFCASGDGNTGSTGNTIYFGEGSWLTVV.

CDR3: CASSQDQGYTEAFF. CDR3 DNA: TGCGCCAGCAGCCAAGACCAGGGCTACACTGAAGCTTTCTTT. J is TRBJ1-1 and V is TRBV4-1; tentatively, D is TRBD1 (5 bases). V was clipped by 0 bases and J by 3 bases, with 8 bases between them. The CDR3 is 14 amino acids. Germline V gene data show CDR1 as MGHRA and CDR2 as YSYEKL.

This chain links TRBV5-1 with TRBJ1-6, with D unclear. Trimming removed 8 bases from V and 3 bases from J, with 15 bases in between. This CDR3 is built from 15 residues. The germline V gene encodes CDR1 SGHRS and CDR2 YFSETQ. The CDR3: CASSPAGDYNSPLHF. The CDR3 coding sequence is TGCGCCAGTAGCCCGGCAGGCGACTATAATTCACCCCTCCACTTT. Combining the CDR3 with reference TRBV5-1 and TRBJ1-6 gives the whole variable domain KAGVTQTPRYLIKTRGQQVTLSCSPISGHRSVSWYQQTPGQGLQFLFEYFSETQRNKGNFPGRFSGRQFSNSRSEMNVSTLELGDSALYLCASSPAGDYNSPLHFGNGTRLTVT.

This clone was observed a single time. The chain recombines TRBV10-3 with TRBJ1-1; the match to TRBD1 covers 7 bases. This CDR3 is built from 14 residues. J was trimmed by 0 bases and V by 4 bases; bases with no gene match: 2. Germline assignment: CDR1 ENHRY and CDR2 SYGVKD. Here the CDR3 DNA reads TGTGCCATCAGTGGGGACAGCTTGAACACTGAAGCTTTCTTT. It yields the protein CAISGDSLNTEAFF.

The chain links TRBV6-6 to TRBJ2-7; TRBD1 matches at 9 bases. This CDR3 has 14 residues. Germline V gene data show CDR1 as MNHNY and CDR2 as SVGAGI (reference sequence). Trimming cost V 2 bases and J 5 bases; bases outside gene matches: 4. CDR3 loop: CASSYGQGPHEQYF. The CDR3 coding sequence is TGTGCCAGCAGTTACGGACAGGGGCCTCACGAGCAGTACTTC.

The rearrangement joins TRBV5-1 to TRBJ1-2; 10 nucleotides agree with TRBD1. The V and J ends lost 2 bases and 6 bases, in that order; junction bases with no gene match: 7. This CDR3 has 15 amino acids. Germline V gene data show CDR1 as SGHRS and CDR2 as YFSETQ. In nucleotides, the CDR3 is TGCGCCAGCAGCTTTACCGGGACAGGGGTTGATGGCTACACCTTC. Translated: CASSFTGTGVDGYTF.

The V call is TRBV28, the J call TRBJ2-7, with 7 positions matching TRBD1. The CDR3 length is 14 residues. The V and J ends lost 6 bases and 2 bases, in that order; junction bases with no gene match: 7. Germline V gene sequence: CDR1 MDHEN, CDR2 SYDVKM. In DNA form, the CDR3 reads TGTGCCAGCAGATACACAGGGGACGCCTACGAGCAGTACTTC. Protein: CASRYTGDAYEQYF.

The chain employs TRBV15 and TRBJ2-7; TRBD2 is a possible D gene (6 bases). The germline CDR1 and CDR2 sequences are LNHNV and YYDKDF (reference sequence). With 4 bases removed from V and 3 bases from J, the gap between germline ends came to 13 bases. This CDR3 comprises 14 residues. Here the CDR3 reads CATSMAGRDYEQYF. The CDR3 coding sequence is TGTGCCACCAGCATGGCAGGGCGGGACTACGAGCAGTACTTC.

In this sample, this clone turned up many times. The chain combines TRBV15 with TRBJ2-7, with TRBD2 as a possible D gene (6 bases). CDR1 and CDR2 from the germline V gene are LNHNV and YYDKDF (reference sequence). Trimming left V 0 bases short and J 3 bases short, with 12 bases between. The CDR3 contains 15 residues. The DNA of the CDR3 is TGTGCCACCAGCAGAGAAGGGCTGGGGGGCTACGAGCAGTACTTC. Its translation is CATSREGLGGYEQYF. Drawing the rest from reference TRBV15 and TRBJ2-7, the complete variable domain is DAMVIQNPRYQVTQFGKPVTLSCSQTLNHNVMYWYQQKSSQAPKLLFHYYDKDFNNEADTPDNFQSRRPNTSFCFLDIRSPGLGDTAMYLCATSREGLGGYEQYFGPGTRLTVT.

The chain has TRBV9 and TRBJ1-2; D not resolved. The CDR3 runs 12 residues. Trimming shortened V by 4 bases and J by 4 bases, and 8 bases separated the two germline ends. Germline V gene lookup returns CDR1 SGDLS and CDR2 YYNGEE. The CDR3 nucleotides read TGTGCCAGCAGCCGTCTTTCCTATGGCTACACCTTC. It is translated as CASSRLSYGYTF.

The chain carries TRBV6-5 and TRBJ1-1; weak D call: TRBD1 (6 bases). V was pared by 4 bases and J by 0 bases, with 12 bases between. Germline-derived CDR1 and CDR2 are MNHEY and SVGAGI. This CDR3 is built from 15 residues. CDR3 in amino acids: CASSSGRGMNTEAFF. CDR3 DNA: TGTGCCAGCAGTTCGGGCAGGGGCATGAACACTGAAGCTTTCTTT.

This clone was observed a few times. The chain carries TRBV6-6 and TRBJ1-1; possibly TRBD1 for D (5 bases). The V gene lost 2 bases and the J gene lost 8 bases, with 9 bases spanning the gap. Looked up from germline, CDR1 is MNHNY and CDR2 is SVGAGI (reference sequence). The CDR3 loop spans 12 amino acids. CDR3 protein: CASSYRGSEAFF. In DNA, the CDR3 is TGTGCCAGCAGTTACAGGGGATCGGAAGCTTTCTTT.